This T cell receptor beta chain was sequenced for a study of T cell responses to AZD1222 COVID-19 vaccine. Findings of the study overall: Reportedly, nearly half of unique spike TCRs recognized epitopes outside B.1.351/B.1.1.7 mutations. Donors were largely white British and mainly female; clonal diversity was possibly underestimated.

To note about this clone: Its antigen remains unidentified.

Generated by immunoSEQ multiplex PCR, the TCRdb table keeps only in-frame clones and is missing some. The sample consists of roughly 85,000 clones, nearly 90% of them appearing once. Looked up from germline, CDR1 is DFQATT and CDR2 is SNEGSKA (reference sequence). The CDR3 length is 14 residues. The J segment lost 4 bases and the V segment lost 3 bases, leaving 7 bases of the junction unmatched. The chain is built from TRBV20-1 and TRBJ1-1; 8 nucleotides align to TRBD1. Sequenced material: peripheral blood, taken on day 0 of MenACWY control vaccination. This clonotype originated in an adult in good health. This CDR3 is CSASPKTGGTEAFF. The CDR3 region has the DNA TGCAGTGCTAGTCCGAAAACAGGGGGCACTGAAGCTTTCTTT.